This TCR beta chain derives from a study of identifying expanded T cells in peripheral blood. In germline, CDR1 is SGHDT, CDR2 YYEEEE. The CDR3 has 15 residues. Trimming shortened V by 2 bases and J by 0 bases, and 9 bases separated the two germline ends. Clones were read by immunoSEQ multiplex PCR, and TCRdb kept only the in-frame ones, dropping some. In the table there are 90,000 to 100,000 clones, about nine tenths of which are singletons. No infections or other immune events were documented during collection. The gene calls are TRBV5-6 and TRBJ2-4; weak D call: TRBD1 (6 bases). Sequencing was performed on blood. The receptor's source is a person between 18 and 69 years old in good health. The DNA for the CDR3 is TGTGCCAGCAGCTTAAGGACAGTAGCCAAAAACATTCAGTACTTC. Residues: CASSLRTVAKNIQYF.